A single sample gave rise to the 32 T cell receptor beta chains below, sequenced in a study of Graves' ophthalmopathy and Graves' hyperthyroidism. CDR3 regions of TCR beta were amplified from RNA transcripts. The library came from an HTBI-primed first-round RT-PCR and a second-round multiplex PCR. Via MiXCR, TCRdb re-called the multiplex PCR reads, giving one row per CDR3 protein. This sample has about 700,000 distinct CDR3 sequences, with 40% found just once. The sequencing input was peripheral blood. The receptor set was obtained from an adult man with Graves' ophthalmopathy.

This clonotype occurred once. The CDR3 does not end in the conserved phenylalanine or tryptophan, so this is likely a read error. The DNA is omitted, as the CDR3 cannot be located on it reliably, and the CDR3 follows TCRdb's listing. The V and J genes are TRBV2 and TRBJ1-4; the D call in the table, TRBD1, was not verified against the DNA. Looked up from germline, CDR1 is SNHLY and CDR2 is FYNNEI. The CDR3 is 11 residues long, counting both termini. This CDR3 reads CASSSGTGANY.

The chain uses TRBV25-1 and TRBJ2-2, with 9 bases identical to TRBD2. This CDR3 region has 14 residues. Germline trimming cut 9 bases from V and 3 bases from J; bases unmatched to any gene: 5. Germline V lookup: CDR1 MGHDK, CDR2 SYGVNS. CDR3 in amino acids: CARAGGFDTGELFF. The DNA of the CDR3 is TGTGCCAGAGCGGGGGGCTTTGACACCGGGGAGCTGTTTTTT.

A few counts support this clonotype. Its ends do not fully match the called genes, so a read error is possible. This sequence joins TRBV7-9 and TRBJ2-5; D is uncertain. CDR1 and CDR2 from the germline V gene are SEHNR and FQNEAQ (reference sequence). This CDR3 region has 15 residues. CDR3 sequence (DNA): TGCGCCAGCAGCCAAACGGACGGATTCCAAGAGACCCAGTACTTC. It yields the protein CASSQTDGFQETQYF.

CDR3 bases: TGTGCCAGCAGCCGCGAGGCGTTCACTGAAGCTTTCTTT. This gives the protein CASSREAFTEAFF. The V gene is TRBV5-6, the J gene TRBJ1-1; D ambiguous. Germline V gene sequence: CDR1 SGHDT, CDR2 YYEEEE. This CDR3 has 13 residues. V was shortened by 4 bases and J by 4 bases, with 11 bases between the two germline ends. Full variable domain (rest looked up from reference TRBV5-6 and TRBJ1-1): DAGVTQSPTHLIKTRGQQVTLRCSPKSGHDTVSWYQQALGQGPQFIFQYYEEEERQRGNFPDRFSGHQFPNYSSELNVNALLLGDSALYLCASSREAFTEAFFGQGTRLTVV.

This chain links TRBV7-9 with TRBJ2-7, with unresolved D. The J call may be in error: the DNA end matches TRBJ2-1 better. The CDR3 is 14 residues long. The V gene's germline CDR1 is SEHNR and CDR2 FQNEAQ (reference sequence). The CDR3 loop is CASSLSMAYNEQFF. CDR3 coding DNA: TGTGCCAGCAGCCTCTCCATGGCGTACAATGAGCAGTTCTTC.

The V gene is TRBV10-2, the J gene TRBJ1-4, with no clear D. Per germline, CDR1 WSHSY and CDR2 SAAADI. This CDR3 comprises 13 residues. V was trimmed by 0 bases and J by 8 bases, leaving 7 bases between them. The DNA for the CDR3 is TGCGCCAGCAGTGAGTCGTCGAGGGAAAAACTGTTTTTT. Translated, it gives CASSESSREKLFF.

This clonotype was picked up many times. The rearrangement uses TRBV10-3 and TRBJ1-5; D ambiguous. The CDR3 contains 12 residues. Per germline, CDR1 ENHRY and CDR2 SYGVKD. Deletions cut 10 bases from V and 1 base from J, with 8 bases between. In DNA, the CDR3 is TGTGCCACCGGTCCGAGCAATCAGCCCCAGCATTTT. It encodes CATGPSNQPQHF.

This clonotype appeared many times. The V and J genes are TRBV9 and TRBJ1-3; 9 bases map to TRBD1. The junction had 6 bases not matched to a gene; V was cut back by 2 bases and J by 3 bases. Per the germline V gene, CDR1 is SGDLS and CDR2 is YYNGEE. The CDR3 spans 16 residues. The chain's CDR3 is CASSVTGGTSGNTIYF. Here the CDR3 DNA reads TGTGCCAGCAGCGTCACAGGGGGCACTAGTGGAAACACCATATATTTT.

The table lists this clonotype with a count of one. The J gene is TRBJ2-5, the V gene TRBV25-1; D ambiguous. CDR3 size: 12 residues. The germline V and J ends were trimmed by 8 bases and 0 bases, with 7 bases remaining between them. Germline lookup yields CDR1 MGHDK and CDR2 SYGVNS. The CDR3 nucleotides are TGTGCCAGCCGTACGAACCAAGAGACCCAGTACTTC. Encoded protein: CASRTNQETQYF.

This clonotype came up many times. This chain connects TRBV7-3 to TRBJ2-7; TRBD1 aligns across 11 bases. CDR1 is SGHTA, CDR2 FQGTGA, per germline. After removal of 4 bases from V and 5 bases from J, the junction contained 1 base not matched to a gene. The CDR3 loop spans 13 amino acids. CDR3 sequence reads: CASSWGQGDEQYF. CDR3 coding DNA: TGTGCCAGCAGCTGGGGACAGGGGGACGAGCAGTACTTC.

With respect to this clonotype: One junction end disagrees with the germline gene, perhaps due to a read error. The chain couples TRBV10-3 to TRBJ1-1; D unresolved. Germline lookup yields CDR1 ENHRY and CDR2 SYGVKD. The CDR3 covers 13 residues. CDR3 coding DNA: TGTGCCAGCAGTGCGCAGGTAGGAGGTGAAGCTTTCTTT. Protein: CASSAQVGGEAFF.

The chain links TRBV29-1 to TRBJ1-6; weak D call: TRBD1 (5 bases). Trimming cost V 8 bases and J 3 bases, with 14 bases left between them. Germline values: CDR1 SQVTM, CDR2 ANQGSEA. The CDR3 consists of 14 residues. CDR3 residues: CSCRDRNYNSPLHF. The CDR3 region has the DNA TGCAGCTGCCGAGACAGAAACTATAATTCACCCCTCCACTTT. Filled out from reference TRBV29-1 and TRBJ1-6, the complete variable domain reads SAVISQKPSRDICQRGTSLTIQCQVDSQVTMMFWYRQQPGQSLTLIATANQGSEATYESGFVIDKFPISRPNLTFSTLTVSNMSPEDSSIYLCSCRDRNYNSPLHFGNGTRLTVT.

This clonotype came up many times. The chain couples TRBV9 to TRBJ1-6; TRBD1 agrees at 8 bases. Unmatched junction bases numbered 3, after V lost 1 base and J lost 9 bases. CDR3 size: 14 residues. The V gene's germline CDR1 is SGDLS and CDR2 YYNGEE. CDR3 sequence: CASSVSGGRSPLHF. As DNA, the CDR3 is TGTGCCAGCAGCGTATCAGGGGGCCGTTCACCCCTCCACTTT.

The chain carries TRBV2 and TRBJ2-3; no definite D call. Germline V gene data show CDR1 as SNHLY and CDR2 as FYNNEI. The CDR3 totals 13 residues. Trimming cost V 0 bases and J 5 bases, with 6 bases left between them. The CDR3 coding sequence is TGTGCCAGCAGTGAAGCGCTTCGAGATACGCAGTATTTT. Translation: CASSEALRDTQYF. The entire variable domain, with the rest obtained from reference TRBV2 and TRBJ2-3, is as follows: EPEVTQTPSHQVTQMGQEVILRCVPISNHLYFYWYRQILGQKVEFLVSFYNNEISEKSEIFDDQFSVERPDGSNFTLKIRSTKLEDSAMYFCASSEALRDTQYFGPGTRLTVL.

This clonotype was recorded many times. The genes are TRBV7-3 and TRBJ1-1; the D is unclear. The V end lost 2 bases, the J end lost 5 bases, and 9 bases lay between the germline ends. There are 13 residues in the CDR3. Per germline, CDR1 SGHTA and CDR2 FQGTGA. CDR3 residues: CASSLLSGTEAFF. The CDR3 region has the DNA TGTGCCAGCAGCTTACTGTCGGGGACTGAAGCTTTCTTT.

The sample holds a few counts of this clonotype. The gene calls are TRBV7-9 and TRBJ2-7; 14 bases are a match to TRBD2. Germline V gene lookup returns CDR1 SEHNR and CDR2 FQNEAQ (reference sequence). The CDR3 extends over 17 amino acids. V lost 4 bases, J lost 4 bases, and 9 bases stayed unmatched. The CDR3 sequence: CASSSPTSGGAYYEQYF. DNA for the CDR3: TGTGCCAGCAGCTCGCCGACTAGCGGGGGGGCGTATTACGAGCAGTACTTC.

The chain is built from TRBV7-9 and TRBJ2-2, with 9 bases fitting TRBD1. CDR3 length: 15 amino acids. Trimming removed 6 bases from V and 4 bases from J; junction bases left unmatched: 6. Germline CDR1 reads SEHNR; CDR2 reads FQNEAQ (reference sequence). CDR3 amino acids: CASSGQGSGTGELFF. The CDR3 DNA reads TGTGCCAGCAGTGGACAGGGGAGTGGCACCGGGGAGCTGTTTTTT.

The V gene is TRBV2, the J gene TRBJ1-6; D not certain. CDR1 is SNHLY and CDR2 is FYNNEI in the germline V gene. The CDR3 spans 14 residues. Trimming removed 1 base at V and 7 bases at J, with 8 bases between. The CDR3 coding sequence is TGTGCCAGCAGTGAAGGACGACGGAATTCACCCCTCCACTTT. Translating gives CASSEGRRNSPLHF.

The chain combines TRBV20-1 with TRBJ1-4; 8 bases line up with TRBD1. V lost 3 bases to trimming and J lost 4 bases; unmatched junction nucleotides: 4. The CDR3 runs to 14 residues. Germline lookup yields CDR1 DFQATT and CDR2 SNEGSKA (reference sequence). CDR3 coding DNA: TGCAGTGCTAGGAATGGACAGGGTAATGAAAAACTGTTTTTT. Amino acids: CSARNGQGNEKLFF.

This chain connects TRBV7-3 to TRBJ2-7; 9 bases line up with TRBD1. This CDR3 region has 16 residues. Germline CDR1 is SGHTA and CDR2 is FQGTGA. J was trimmed by 8 bases and V by 5 bases; bases with no gene match: 16. The CDR3 DNA sequence: TGTGCCAGCAGCCGACTCCGGACAGGGGCCCCTGAGAAGCAGTACTTC. It translates to CASSRLRTGAPEKQYF.

This clonotype appeared many times. The chain is built from TRBV10-3 and TRBJ2-7, with 8 bases that match TRBD1. V trimming: 2 bases; J trimming: 1 base; junction bases outside the gene matches: 4. Germline V gene lookup returns CDR1 ENHRY and CDR2 SYGVKD. The CDR3 extends over 15 amino acids. CDR3 amino acids: CAISERGQASYEQYF. The CDR3 DNA is TGTGCCATCAGTGAGCGGGGACAGGCGTCCTACGAGCAGTACTTC.

The J gene is TRBJ2-2, the V gene TRBV19; D is uncertain. The CDR3 has 13 amino acids. V shed 6 bases and J shed 6 bases, with 11 bases lying between them. Germline V lookup: CDR1 LNHDA, CDR2 SQIVND (reference sequence). The CDR3 coding sequence is TGTGCCAGTAGGGTTACAAACGCCGGGGAGCTGTTTTTT. The encoded protein is CASRVTNAGELFF. Combining the CDR3 with reference TRBV19 and TRBJ2-2 gives the whole variable domain DGGITQSPKYLFRKEGQNVTLSCEQNLNHDAMYWYRQDPGQGLRLIYYSQIVNDFQKGDIAEGYSVSREKKESFPLTVTSAQKNPTAFYLCASRVTNAGELFFGEGSRLTVL.

This clonotype has just a few counts. The chain recombines TRBV9 with TRBJ1-6, with D hard to call. The germline V and J ends were trimmed by 4 bases and 0 bases, with 11 bases remaining between them. CDR1 SGDLS and CDR2 YYNGEE come from the germline V gene. There are 16 residues in the CDR3. This chain's CDR3 is CASSPRVSSYNSPLHF. The CDR3 nucleotides read TGTGCCAGCAGCCCCCGGGTTAGCTCCTATAATTCACCCCTCCACTTT.

CDR3 loop: CASSKGRYSGANVLTF. The CDR3 nucleotides read TGTGCCAGCAGCAAGGGACGGTATTCTGGGGCCAACGTCCTGACTTTC. This chain links TRBV5-8 with TRBJ2-6; perhaps D is TRBD1 or TRBD2 (5 bases each). V was pared by 4 bases and J by 1 base, with 12 bases between. The CDR3 length is 16 residues. The germline V gene encodes CDR1 SGHTS and CDR2 YDEGEE.

V gene TRBV20-1 combines with J gene TRBJ1-4; TRBD1 matches at 9 bases. Germline CDR1 is DFQATT and CDR2 is SNEGSKA (reference sequence). V shed 3 bases, J shed 4 bases, and the junction held 0 bases outside the gene matches. The CDR3 extends over 13 amino acids. The CDR3 loop reads CSARDRGNEKLFF. CDR3 in DNA: TGCAGTGCTAGGGACAGGGGTAATGAAAAACTGTTTTTT.

As concerns this clonotype: This may be a read error, as it is one base from a much larger clone. The genes are TRBV24-1 and TRBJ2-5, with 11 bases identical to TRBD2. The CDR3 is 15 amino acids. Unmatched junction bases numbered 4, after V lost 3 bases and J lost 5 bases. Germline assignment: CDR1 KGHDR and CDR2 SFDVKD. The chain's CDR3 is CATSDAGTSGETQYF. CDR3 nucleotides: TGTGCCACCAGTGATGCCGGGACTAGCGGCGAGACCCAGTACTTC.

This clonotype turned up a few times. This chain connects TRBV20-1 to TRBJ2-7; D may correspond to TRBD1 or TRBD2 (5 bases each). This CDR3 spans 13 amino acids. Germline V gene data show CDR1 as DFQATT and CDR2 as SNEGSKA (reference sequence). CDR3 region: CRGRPWVGYEQYF. CDR3 DNA sequence: TGCAGGGGACGACCGTGGGTTGGCTACGAGCAGTACTTC.

In its sample, this clonotype was seen many times. This rearrangement joins TRBV7-3 to TRBJ1-5; D gene unclear. Trimming removed 1 base at V and 2 bases at J, with 6 bases between. The CDR3 loop spans 14 amino acids. Germline V gene lookup returns CDR1 SGHTA and CDR2 FQGTGA. This chain's CDR3 is CASSLRQGNQPQHF. The DNA of the CDR3 is TGTGCCAGCAGCTTAAGGCAGGGCAATCAGCCCCAGCATTTT.

The table lists this clonotype with a count of one. A read error may account for a junction end that differs from germline. The CDR3 sequence: CTSREGSSNQPQHF. In nucleotides, the CDR3 is TGTACCAGCAGAGAAGGGTCTAGCAATCAGCCCCAGCATTTT. The chain couples TRBV11-2 to TRBJ1-5; D remains ambiguous. In germline, CDR1 is SGHAT, CDR2 FQNNGV. This CDR3 contains 14 residues.

This clonotype showed up just once. A much larger clone differs from this one at a single base, so this may be a read error. This chain joins TRBV10-2 and TRBJ2-7, with 12 positions matching TRBD2. Germline CDR1 WSHSY, CDR2 SAAADI. V lost 4 bases and J lost 5; bases outside the gene matches: 9. CDR3 length: 16 residues. In nucleotides, the CDR3 is TGCGCCAGCAGTGGACTAGCGGGAGTTGTCCCCCACGAGCAGTACTTC. Protein: CASSGLAGVVPHEQYF.

The CDR3 DNA follows: TGTGCCAGCAGTGATTTCGTCGGCGAGGACAGGGTAGGAGAGACCCAGTACTTC. This encodes CASSDFVGEDRVGETQYF. V is TRBV25-1 and J is TRBJ2-5, with 8 positions matching TRBD1. Germline values: CDR1 MGHDK, CDR2 SYGVNS. With 3 bases clipped from V and 4 bases from J, the junction kept 16 bases outside the gene matches. The CDR3 has 18 residues.

The chain has TRBV9 and TRBJ1-1, with D perhaps TRBD1 (6 bases). The CDR3 loop spans 17 amino acids. V was shortened by 0 bases and J by 0 bases, with 15 bases between the two germline ends. Germline values: CDR1 SGDLS, CDR2 YYNGEE. DNA for the CDR3: TGTGCCAGCAGCGTAGGCGGGGGGGCCCCAATGAACACTGAAGCTTTCTTT. Its translation: CASSVGGGAPMNTEAFF.